Below, one T cell receptor (beta chain) is given with its context. Its target is unknown. This sample was included in a study of cytotoxic CD8 clonotypes in ibrutinib-treated CLL. For the study at large: Partial response was seen in about 24 patients and complete response in 2; after median roughly 66 months, approximately 14 stayed remitted, around 12 progressed. Response sampling occurred after a median approximately 12 months of treatment (range 6 to 36). Study-level findings and limits: Public clonotypes showed up rarely, and on treatment they shrank or held steady. Baseline clonality exceeded age-matched healthy donors and tracked circulating CD8+ T-cell counts.

The CDR3 contains 15 residues. Germline CDR1 MNHEY, CDR2 SMNVEV (reference sequence). Losses at the gene ends were 2 bases for V and 4 bases for J; bases not matched to a gene: 6. Measured with immunoSEQ multiplex PCR; TCRdb has only the in-frame clones, and not every one. The sample records around 250,000 clones, under 75% being singletons. This chain uses TRBV27 with TRBJ1-2; 8 bases map to TRBD1. The sample was PBMCs, taken after 24 months of ibrutinib treatment. The source of this sequence is a human donor with chronic lymphocytic leukemia. The chain's CDR3 is CASSLGQGGFYGYTF. CDR3 in DNA: TGTGCCAGCAGTTTAGGACAGGGAGGATTCTATGGCTACACCTTC.